Listed here are 17 T cell receptor beta chains from one sample, sequenced in a study of human T cells and chemical hapten exposure. One entry per CDR3 protein, called by TCRdb with MiXCR from the RACE reads. There are about 76,000 distinct CDR3 sequences in the sample; approximately 13% occur only once, and approximately 6% lies in the top ten. Specified time point: patch test 3, about 24 weeks after DPC sensitization. Treatment specified: therapeutic diphenylcyclopropenone sensitization with weekly scalp DPC. Here the sequenced sample was whole blood, taken in connection with sensitization to the hapten diphenylcyclopropenone (DPC). The receptors were sampled from a woman between 50 and 59 years old with alopecia areata. Some clones in this sample may be carry-over from other donors' samples.

This clonotype showed up many times. The chain employs TRBV20-1 and TRBJ2-3; D is unresolved. The CDR3 consists of 12 residues. V was shortened by 7 bases and J by 0 bases, with 8 bases between the two germline ends. Germline lookup yields CDR1 DFQATT and CDR2 SNEGSKA (reference sequence). CDR3 sequence reads: CSGPSSTDTQYF. CDR3 DNA sequence: TGCAGTGGGCCCTCTAGCACAGATACGCAGTATTTT.

This clonotype was observed a handful of times. The chain combines TRBV29-1 with TRBJ2-6; D is uncertain. V lost 4 bases, J lost 0 bases, and 13 bases lay in between. Germline V gene data show CDR1 as SQVTM and CDR2 as ANQGSEA. The CDR3 covers 16 residues. The CDR3 sequence is CSVVVNINSGANVLTF. The CDR3 nucleotides are TGCAGCGTTGTGGTAAATATAAACTCTGGGGCCAACGTCCTGACTTTC.

This clonotype appeared many times. This chain connects TRBV5-1 to TRBJ2-5; 13 bases match TRBD2. This CDR3 region has 16 residues. Germline trimming cut 4 bases from V and 4 bases from J; bases unmatched to any gene: 7. Germline CDR1 SGHRS, CDR2 YFSETQ. The CDR3 DNA is TGCGCCAGCAGCCCCCACGGGACTAGCGGGACAGAGACCCAGTACTTC. It yields the protein CASSPHGTSGTETQYF.

In this sample, this clonotype turned up many times. The V gene is TRBV7-9, the J gene TRBJ2-7; D uncertain. CDR1 and CDR2 (germline): SEHNR, FQNEAQ (reference sequence). Between the trimmed V and J ends, which lost 1 base and 3 bases, there was a span of 10 bases. The CDR3 loop spans 14 amino acids. CDR3 region: CASSLGSNHYEQYF. CDR3 bases: TGTGCCAGCAGCTTAGGGTCGAACCACTACGAGCAGTACTTC.

This clonotype was seen many times. The V gene is TRBV18, the J gene TRBJ2-4; D might be TRBD2 (5 bases). The CDR3 extends over 15 amino acids. The V gene lost 2 bases and the J gene lost 1 base, with 9 bases spanning the gap. CDR1 KGHSH and CDR2 LQKENI come from the germline V gene. The CDR3 region is CASSPLASAKNIQYF. CDR3 sequence (DNA): TGTGCCAGCTCACCATTAGCGTCGGCCAAAAACATTCAGTACTTC.

The sample holds many counts of this clonotype. The gene calls are TRBV28 and TRBJ2-6; 7 bases are shared with TRBD2. The J segment lost 2 bases and the V segment lost 6 bases, leaving 4 bases of the junction unmatched. Per germline, CDR1 MDHEN and CDR2 SYDVKM. This CDR3 region has 15 residues. The CDR3, as DNA: TGTGCCAGCAGCCCTCGGGAGGCTGGGGCCAACGTCCTGACTTTC. It specifies CASSPREAGANVLTF.

This clonotype was picked up a small number of times. The chain combines TRBV28 with TRBJ2-7; D not resolved. The CDR3 has 12 amino acids. The V end was cut by 5 bases, the J end by 3 bases, with 8 bases between. Germline V gives CDR1 MDHEN, CDR2 SYDVKM. The CDR3 DNA is TGTGCCAGCAGTACCGCCTACTACGAGCAGTACTTC. Translation gives CASSTAYYEQYF.

This clonotype was seen more than once but under ten times. The V gene is TRBV7-8, the J gene TRBJ2-1; the D is unclear. This CDR3 has 13 residues. With 5 bases removed from V and 7 bases from J, the gap between germline ends came to 12 bases. In germline, CDR1 is SGHVS, CDR2 FQNEAQ. The CDR3 coding sequence is TGTGCCAGCAGCCCGGGCCTGGGGAATGAGCAGTTCTTC. Translation: CASSPGLGNEQFF.

This clonotype was seen many times. The rearrangement links TRBV11-2 to TRBJ2-1, with TRBD1 matching over 9 bases. J gave up 3 bases and V 1 base, and 1 base lay outside the gene matches. Looked up from germline, CDR1 is SGHAT and CDR2 is FQNNGV. The CDR3 is 15 amino acids. CDR3 sequence reads: CASSLAGQGYNEQFF. Here the CDR3 DNA reads TGTGCCAGCAGCTTAGCGGGACAGGGCTACAATGAGCAGTTCTTC.

This clonotype has ten or more counts. The CDR3 nucleotides read TGCAGTGCAACCGGGACGCTTAACACCGGGGAGCTGTTTTTT. Translation: CSATGTLNTGELFF. The chain joins TRBV20-1 to TRBJ2-2, with D possibly called TRBD1 or TRBD2 (5 bases each). The V end was cut by 6 bases, the J end by 2 bases, with 13 bases between. In germline, CDR1 is DFQATT, CDR2 SNEGSKA (reference sequence). This CDR3 has 14 amino acids.

The rearrangement joins TRBV5-4 to TRBJ2-1; possible D gene TRBD1, 5 bases. V shed 0 bases and J shed 14 bases, with 12 bases lying between them. Germline-derived CDR1 and CDR2 are SGHNT and YYREEE (reference sequence). This CDR3 spans 12 amino acids. The CDR3 loop reads CASSLDDRLKFF. The CDR3 region has the DNA TGTGCCAGCAGCTTGGACGACAGACTCAAGTTCTTC.

The CDR3 region is CASSEAGEKLFF. CDR3 DNA: TGCGCCAGCAGTGAGGCAGGAGAAAAACTGTTTTTT. The V and J genes are TRBV10-2 and TRBJ1-4; D is unresolved. Deletions cut 2 bases from V and 8 bases from J, with 6 bases between. This CDR3 comprises 12 residues. Per germline, CDR1 WSHSY and CDR2 SAAADI.

This chain joins TRBV7-8 and TRBJ2-1; D tentatively fits TRBD1 or TRBD2 (5 bases each). CDR3 length equals 18 residues. Germline assignment: CDR1 SGHVS and CDR2 FQNEAQ. The V end was cut by 2 bases, the J end by 5 bases, with 22 bases between. This CDR3 is CASSLLGTRTPDHNEQFF. CDR3 nucleotides: TGTGCCAGCAGCTTATTGGGGACCCGGACTCCGGACCACAATGAGCAGTTCTTC.

Many counts were recorded for this clonotype. The CDR3: CATSRRGQGVGEQFF. DNA for the CDR3: TGTGCCACCAGCAGAAGGGGACAGGGGGTTGGTGAGCAGTTCTTC. The chain is built from TRBV15 and TRBJ2-1, with 11 bases identical to TRBD1. Germline trimming cut 2 bases from V and 9 bases from J; bases unmatched to any gene: 6. CDR3 size: 15 residues. The germline CDR1 and CDR2 sequences are LNHNV and YYDKDF (reference sequence).

This clonotype showed up just a few times. V usage is TRBV10-2 and J usage is TRBJ2-2; 8 bases are shared with TRBD1. The junction had 4 bases not matched to a gene; V was cut back by 7 bases and J by 6 bases. The CDR3 extends over 13 amino acids. Germline V lookup: CDR1 WSHSY, CDR2 SAAADI. In DNA, the CDR3 is TGCGCCAGCAAAGACAGGGGTTCCGGGGAGCTGTTTTTT. It encodes CASKDRGSGELFF.

V and J are TRBV6-6 and TRBJ2-5; D is possibly TRBD2 (6 bases). Germline V gene lookup returns CDR1 MNHNY and CDR2 SVGAGI (reference sequence). V lost 6 bases and J 4 bases, leaving 9 bases between the germline ends. The CDR3 totals 12 residues. The CDR3 here is CASSGGGETQYF. The CDR3 nucleotides read TGTGCCAGCAGCGGGGGTGGAGAGACCCAGTACTTC.

As for this clonotype: A clone one base away is much larger, so this may be a read error. The CDR3 sequence: CASSSPRGRTYEQYF. In DNA, the CDR3 is TGCGCCAGCAGTTCCCCCCGGGGGCGCACTTACGAGCAGTACTTC. The chain has TRBV10-2 and TRBJ2-7, with D perhaps matching TRBD1 or TRBD2 (6 bases each). This CDR3 has 15 amino acids. Trimming removed 5 bases from V and 4 bases from J, with 18 bases in between. Germline CDR1 and CDR2: WSHSY and SAAADI.